A selection of T cell receptor beta chains follows, all from one sample in a study of CD8 T cells in Susac syndrome. TCRdb passed the immunoSEQ multiplex PCR reads through MiXCR, listing each CDR3 protein once. The sample carries about 240,000 distinct CDR3 sequences, roughly 95% recorded once. The sample consisted of CD4+ T cells from PBMCs. The receptor set was obtained from a human donor with Susac syndrome. Both conserved end residues are part of each CDR3. A D gene is named only where the DNA matches it firmly. Only some rows state a clone size, as once, few, many or a class for expanded clones.

clone_size d_call j_call v_call cdr3_aa cdr3_nt
once NA TRBJ2-1 TRBV12-3/TRBV12-4 CASSGGQPMDEQFF TGTGCCAGCAGTGGGGGTCAACCAATGGATGAGCAGTTCTTC
NA TRBD1 TRBJ1-1 TRBV28 CASRGQGGQNTEAFF TGTGCCAGCAGGGGACAGGGTGGACAGAACACTGAAGCTTTCTTT
NA NA TRBJ2-7 TRBV7-8 CASSVLGEKHEQYF TGTGCCAGCAGCGTCTTGGGGGAGAAACACGAGCAGTACTTC
NA TRBD1 TRBJ2-1 TRBV29-1 CSAAGWWGQGYNEQFF TGCAGCGCCGCAGGTTGGTGGGGACAGGGCTACAATGAGCAGTTCTTC
NA NA TRBJ1-2 TRBV6-6 CASINGPNYGYTF TGTGCCAGCATAAATGGGCCGAACTATGGCTACACCTTC
NA NA TRBJ1-3 TRBV18 CASSPNSLSGNTIYF TGTGCCAGCTCACCGAACTCTCTCTCTGGAAACACCATATATTTT
NA NA TRBJ1-1 TRBV29-1 CSVMAALLGEAFF TGCAGCGTTATGGCCGCCCTGCTAGGTGAAGCTTTCTTT
NA NA TRBJ2-2 TRBV7-3 CASSTQGTGELFF TGTGCCAGCAGCACTCAGGGGACCGGGGAGCTGTTTTTT
NA TRBD2 TRBJ2-5 TRBV20-1 CSARAGGPYETQYF TGCAGTGCTAGAGCGGGAGGGCCTTATGAGACCCAGTACTTC
NA NA TRBJ2-7 TRBV18 CASSPPGRNAYEQYF TGTGCCAGCTCACCACCGGGGAGGAATGCCTACGAGCAGTACTTC
NA NA TRBJ1-1 TRBV3-1 CASSQDQGFNTEAFF TGTGCCAGCAGCCAAGATCAAGGGTTCAACACTGAAGCTTTCTTT
NA NA TRBJ2-6 TRBV19 CASIQGAGANVLTF TGTGCCAGTATCCAGGGAGCTGGGGCCAACGTCCTGACTTTC
NA NA TRBJ1-3 TRBV3-1 CASGGRGSGNTIYF TGTGCCAGTGGGGGTCGTGGCTCTGGAAACACCATATATTTT
NA TRBD2 TRBJ2-1 TRBV7-3 CASSLASGPYNEQFF TGTGCCAGCAGCCTCGCTAGCGGGCCTTACAATGAGCAGTTCTTC
NA TRBD2 TRBJ2-7 TRBV7-9 CASSLLPGLAREQYF TGTGCCAGCAGCTTACTACCGGGACTAGCGCGGGAGCAGTACTTC
NA TRBD1 TRBJ1-5 TRBV28 CASRPQGDGNQPQHF TGTGCCAGCCGGCCCCAGGGGGATGGCAATCAGCCCCAGCATTTT
NA NA TRBJ1-2 TRBV12-3/TRBV12-4 CASSLLNGARGYTF TGTGCCAGCAGTTTATTAAACGGGGCGCGGGGCTACACCTTC
NA TRBD1 TRBJ2-7 TRBV7-2 CASSRDRGTYQGQYF TGTGCCAGCAGCAGAGACAGGGGGACTTATCAAGGGCAGTACTTC
NA TRBD1 TRBJ1-2 TRBV28 CASSPQGAFNYGYTF TGTGCCAGCAGTCCGCAGGGGGCTTTTAACTATGGCTACACCTTC
NA TRBD2 TRBJ2-1 TRBV12-3/TRBV12-4 CASSLHLGTSGRGYNEQFF TGTGCCAGCAGTCTCCACCTTGGGACTAGCGGGAGGGGGTACAATGAGCAGTTCTTC
NA TRBD2 TRBJ2-2 TRBV20-1 CSGKAGGPSGELFF TGCAGTGGCAAAGCGGGAGGGCCGTCCGGGGAGCTGTTTTTT
NA TRBD2 TRBJ2-1 TRBV7-9 CASTRGGLAEMFYYNEQFF TGTGCCAGCACCCGAGGGGGACTAGCGGAAATGTTTTACTACAATGAGCAGTTCTTC
NA NA TRBJ2-7 TRBV19 CASSIQDNSYEQYF TGTGCCAGTAGTATTCAGGACAACTCCTACGAGCAGTACTTC
NA NA TRBJ2-7 TRBV29-1 CSVKVSSGLLSYEQYF TGCAGCGTAAAAGTATCGTCGGGACTCCTCTCCTACGAGCAGTACTTC
NA NA TRBJ1-2 TRBV20-1 CSAQLRGNYGYTF TGCAGTGCTCAGTTAAGAGGCAACTATGGCTACACCTTC
NA NA TRBJ1-2 TRBV30 CAWREVGGYTF TGTGCCTGGAGGGAGGTAGGCGGCTACACCTTC
NA NA TRBJ2-1 TRBV20-1 CSANSYNEQFF TGCAGTGCCAACTCCTACAATGAGCAGTTCTTC
NA TRBD1 TRBJ2-3 TRBV2 CASNRGRDTQYF TGTGCCAGCAACAGGGGGAGAGATACGCAGTATTTT
NA NA TRBJ2-2 TRBV7-8 CASSPGGETGELFF TGTGCCAGCAGCCCAGGAGGGGAGACCGGGGAGCTGTTTTTT
NA NA TRBJ1-5 TRBV19 CASSPGFGSNQPQHF TGTGCCAGTAGTCCGGGATTCGGAAGCAATCAGCCCCAGCATTTT
NA NA TRBJ2-1 TRBV4-1 CASSQEIAEITNEQFF TGCGCCAGCAGCCAAGAAATAGCGGAAATTACCAATGAGCAGTTCTTC
NA NA TRBJ1-1 TRBV20-1 CSARVQGLGEAFF TGCAGTGCTAGAGTGCAGGGGTTGGGTGAAGCTTTCTTT
NA NA TRBJ1-1 TRBV12-3/TRBV12-4 CASSFWGRLNTEAFF TGTGCCAGCAGTTTCTGGGGCAGGTTGAACACTGAAGCTTTCTTT
NA NA TRBJ2-5 TRBV20-1 CSARQLGETQYF TGCAGTGCTAGACAGTTAGGGGAGACCCAGTACTTC
NA NA TRBJ1-2 TRBV6-5 CASTRGSNYGYTF TGTGCCAGCACGCGAGGTTCTAACTATGGCTACACCTTC
NA NA TRBJ2-3 TRBV9 CASSPSLGGSTDTQYF TGTGCCAGCAGCCCGTCGTTGGGCGGGAGCACAGATACGCAGTATTTT
NA NA TRBJ1-2 TRBV20-1 CSASLRKVDGYTF TGCAGTGCTAGCCTAAGGAAGGTAGATGGCTACACCTTC
NA NA TRBJ1-2 TRBV20-1 CSASRGVGYGYTF TGCAGTGCTAGCCGGGGCGTTGGCTATGGCTACACCTTC
once NA TRBJ2-7 TRBV29-1 CSVDQPTGTINEQYF TGCAGCGTTGACCAACCCACCGGGACAATCAACGAGCAGTACTTC
NA TRBD1 TRBJ2-7 TRBV15 CATNLGGLSYEQYF TGTGCCACCAACCTAGGGGGCCTTTCCTACGAGCAGTACTTC
NA TRBD1 TRBJ2-5 TRBV7-9 CASSRKPGQGARETQYF TGTGCCAGCAGCCGTAAACCGGGACAGGGGGCACGGGAGACCCAGTACTTC
NA TRBD1 TRBJ2-2 TRBV29-1 CSVAFPGQGPGLHTGELFF TGCAGCGTTGCATTTCCGGGACAGGGCCCTGGGCTCCACACCGGGGAGCTGTTTTTT
NA NA TRBJ1-2 TRBV9 CASSGRTANYGYTF TGTGCCAGCAGCGGACGGACAGCCAACTATGGCTACACCTTC
NA TRBD2 TRBJ2-5 TRBV20-1 CSASFSGRQETQYF TGCAGTGCTAGTTTCAGCGGGAGGCAAGAGACCCAGTACTTC
NA NA TRBJ2-1 TRBV18 CASSPGGGLNEQFF TGTGCCAGCTCACCAGGGGGCGGTCTCAATGAGCAGTTCTTC
NA TRBD2 TRBJ2-7 TRBV15 CATSRGEGYEQYF TGTGCCACCAGCAGAGGGGAGGGCTACGAGCAGTACTTC
once TRBD1 TRBJ2-7 TRBV6-6 CASTNGQGTYEQYF TGTGCCAGCACCAACGGACAGGGAACTTACGAGCAGTACTTC
NA TRBD1 TRBJ1-1 TRBV12-5 CASGSGQLNTEAFF TGTGCTAGTGGTTCGGGACAGCTAAACACTGAAGCTTTCTTT
NA NA TRBJ2-3 TRBV14 CASSQNSDTQYF TGTGCCAGCAGCCAAAACTCGGATACGCAGTATTTT
few NA TRBJ2-2 TRBV15 CATSRDEGDTGELFF TGTGCCACCAGCAGAGATGAGGGGGACACCGGGGAGCTGTTTTTT
NA NA TRBJ2-3 TRBV6-5 CASRPRGTDTQYF TGTGCCAGCAGGCCCCGAGGGACAGATACGCAGTATTTT
NA NA TRBJ1-5 TRBV4-2 CASSRETGYSNQPQHF TGTGCCAGCAGCCGAGAGACAGGATATAGCAATCAGCCCCAGCATTTT
NA NA TRBJ2-1 TRBV5-4 CASSRRAGPSYNEQFF TGTGCCAGCAGCCGCCGGGCGGGCCCGTCCTACAATGAGCAGTTCTTC
NA NA TRBJ1-1 TRBV4-1 CASSQEGTTKRGGTEAFF TGCGCCAGCAGCCAAGAAGGGACGACGAAAAGAGGCGGCACTGAAGCTTTCTTT